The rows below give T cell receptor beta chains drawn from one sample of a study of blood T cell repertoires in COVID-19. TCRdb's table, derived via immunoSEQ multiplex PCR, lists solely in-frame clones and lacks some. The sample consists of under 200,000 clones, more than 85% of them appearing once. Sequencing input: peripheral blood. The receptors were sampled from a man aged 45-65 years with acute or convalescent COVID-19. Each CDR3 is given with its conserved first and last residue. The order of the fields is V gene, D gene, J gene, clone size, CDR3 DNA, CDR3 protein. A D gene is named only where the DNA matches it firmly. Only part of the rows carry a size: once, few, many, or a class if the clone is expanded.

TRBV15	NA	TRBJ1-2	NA	TGTGCCACCAGCAGAGATCTGAGTCAGGGAAGCTATGGCTACACCTTC	CATSRDLSQGSYGYTF
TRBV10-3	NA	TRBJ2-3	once	TGTGCCATCAGTGAGATTCCCGGGACAGGGACTAGGGATACGCAGTATTTT	CAISEIPGTGTRDTQYF
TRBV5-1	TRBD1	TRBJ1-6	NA	TGCGCCAGCAGCTTGGTCGGACAGGTCTATAATTCACCCCTCCACTTT	CASSLVGQVYNSPLHF
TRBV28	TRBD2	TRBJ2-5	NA	TGTGCCAGCATCCCCGAGGGGCGGGGGGCCCAAGAGACCCAGTACTTC	CASIPEGRGAQETQYF
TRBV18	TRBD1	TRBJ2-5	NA	TGTGCCAGCTCACCTCCACAGGGGGCACGAGAGACCCAGTACTTC	CASSPPQGARETQYF
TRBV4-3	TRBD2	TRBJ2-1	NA	TGCGCCAGCAGCCAAGCCGGGGGGGCCTACAATGAGCAGTTCTTC	CASSQAGGAYNEQFF
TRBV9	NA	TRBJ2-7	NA	TGTGCCAGCAGCGTAGACAGCGGTACCCTACGGGAGCAGTACTTC	CASSVDSGTLREQYF
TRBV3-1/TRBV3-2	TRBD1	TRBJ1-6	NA	TGTGCCAGCAGCCAAGATTCGGGGGACAGGGGAGGTTCACCCCTCCACTTT	CASSQDSGDRGGSPLHF
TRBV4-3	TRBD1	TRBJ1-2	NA	TGCGCCAGCAGCCAATCCGGGACAGGGTATAGTGGCTACACCTTC	CASSQSGTGYSGYTF
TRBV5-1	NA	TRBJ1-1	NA	TGCGCCAGCAGCTTGAAACTGGGCACGAACACTGAAGCTTTCTTT	CASSLKLGTNTEAFF
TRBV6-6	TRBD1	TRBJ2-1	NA	TGTGCCAGCAGTTACCTCACCAGGGGGAATGAGCAGTTCTTC	CASSYLTRGNEQFF